The entry below describes one T cell receptor beta chain. This clone was seen only once. There is no known antigen for this receptor. The record has no base qualities; no much larger clone is one base away. The entry originates in a study of blood T cell repertoires in COVID-19 (dated by TCRdb to the early 2020s). Describing the broader study: Samples from collaborators originated in the United States, Italy and Spain and spanned both the acute and convalescent phases of COVID-19. The samples were drawn from two sources: the first 160 participants of the ongoing ImmuneRACE study, and fewer than 1,500 subjects contributed by 6 global collaborators. Subjects who had been exposed to COVID-19, were actively infected with it, or had recovered from it provided the deeply sampled blood TCRbeta repertoires that made up the dataset. The prospective study material was composed of cDNA or gDNA derived from T cells, B-cell-depleted T cells, or PBMCs. Where available, HLA class I and class II types were obtained from metadata supplied by the sample provider rather than from assay-based typing. A freely available public database, intended as a resource for researchers studying the immune response to SARS-CoV-2, is where the repertoires were released. The sample metadata nearly always contained a de-identified subject ID, COVID-19 status, age in years and sex. Points the paper makes about the study in general: Clinical and demographic metadata were provided uncurated, with the amount varying by source and participant.

Each collaborating institution followed its own protocols to collect whole blood in K2EDTA tubes. For TCRbeta analysis, collaborators shipped samples in one of three forms: frozen whole blood, isolated PBMCs, or DNA extracted from either of those sample types. TCRbeta CDR3 regions were amplified from genomic DNA by means of the immunoSEQ Assay, a bias-controlled multiplex PCR. Regarding the original processing steps: The number of nucleated cells in each sample was estimated from the amplification of reference gene primers within the assay. Sequence reads were collapsed and filtered to measure the absolute abundance of every unique TCRbeta CDR3 rearrangement. For each sample, productive Simpson clonality was calculated as the square root of Simpson's diversity index over productive rearrangements. TCRdb mirrors the immuneACCESS table, restricted to in-frame sequences. Some clones are absent from its copies; in checked studies, under half trace to an unresolved V gene, and the reason for the others is unknown. V, J and clone size reflect that table, while D and trimming were determined from the DNA. The sample has 43,000 or so clones on record, around 83% of them singletons. The ten biggest clones cover 6.5% to 9% of the sample.

The material sequenced was peripheral blood. This TCR came from a man aged 60-69 years with active COVID-19.

The nucleotide sequence is given as TGTGCCAGCAGCAATATGGGAGCGGGGAGGGGAGAGACCCAGTACTTC. Its amino acids are CASSNMGAGRGETQYF. The V and J segments used are TRBV21-1 and TRBJ2-5; the table assigns TRBD2, which was not confirmed against the DNA. TRBV21-1 is shown as a pseudogene. The cysteine opens and the phenylalanine closes a CDR3 of 16 amino acids. Only CDR3 DNA remains: 48 bases, in frame from the first base.